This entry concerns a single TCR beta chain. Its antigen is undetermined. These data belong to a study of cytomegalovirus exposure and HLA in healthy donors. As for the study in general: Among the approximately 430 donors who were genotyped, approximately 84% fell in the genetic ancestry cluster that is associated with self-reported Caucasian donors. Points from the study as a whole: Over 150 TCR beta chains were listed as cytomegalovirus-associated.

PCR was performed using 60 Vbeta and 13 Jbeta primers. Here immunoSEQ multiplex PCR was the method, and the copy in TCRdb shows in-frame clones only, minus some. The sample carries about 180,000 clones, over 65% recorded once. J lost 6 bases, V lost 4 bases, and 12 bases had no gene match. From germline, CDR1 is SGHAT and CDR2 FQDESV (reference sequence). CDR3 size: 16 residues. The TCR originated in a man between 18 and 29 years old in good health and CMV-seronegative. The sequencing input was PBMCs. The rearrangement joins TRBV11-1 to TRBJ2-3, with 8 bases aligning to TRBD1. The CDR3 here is CASSSPGTGLVDTQYF. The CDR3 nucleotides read TGTGCCAGCAGCTCACCCGGGACAGGTCTCGTTGATACGCAGTATTTT.